A single sample is the source of the 27 T cell receptor beta chains below, sequenced in a study of T cell repertoires in cytomegalovirus infection. The antigens these receptors bind are not known. TCRdb reanalysed the reads using MiXCR and keeps one entry per CDR3 protein. The sample records approximately 910,000 distinct CDR3 sequences, approximately 31% being singletons. The specimen comprised cultured CD8+ T cells from PBMCs, sampled from culture after CMV antigen stimulation. Receptors were obtained from a human donor in good health (CMV status not recorded). Some clones in this sample may be carry-over from other donors' samples.

The chain links TRBV19 to TRBJ2-7; maybe TRBD2 (5 bases). The germline V gene encodes CDR1 LNHDA and CDR2 SQIVND (reference sequence). Trimming left V 11 bases short and J 3 bases short, with 14 bases between. The CDR3 sequence is 12 residues long. The CDR3 loop reads CASSGERYEQYF. For the CDR3, the DNA is TGTGCCTCCTCCGGGGAACGCTACGAGCAGTACTTC.

This clonotype has just one count. This chain joins TRBV10-3 and TRBJ2-7; D is unresolved. Looked up from germline, CDR1 is ENHRY and CDR2 is SYGVKD. Trimming shortened V by 6 bases and J by 3 bases, and 24 bases separated the two germline ends. This CDR3 region has 17 residues. The CDR3 coding sequence is TGTGCCATCAGAAAGCCGGACGACCCAACCTCGTACTACGAGCAGTACTTC. Amino acids: CAIRKPDDPTSYYEQYF.

This clonotype was found a few times. V gene TRBV19 combines with J gene TRBJ1-1; D not resolved. The V gene lost 9 bases and the J gene lost 4 bases, with 15 bases spanning the gap. The CDR3 extends over 13 amino acids. Germline CDR1 LNHDA, CDR2 SQIVND (reference sequence). CDR3: CASGWAKGTEAFF. CDR3 sequence (DNA): TGTGCCAGCGGCTGGGCCAAGGGCACTGAAGCTTTCTTT.

The chain uses TRBV2 and TRBJ2-1; no definite D call. CDR1 is SNHLY and CDR2 is FYNNEI in the germline V gene. The CDR3 is made up of 12 amino acids. V lost 7 bases, J lost 7 bases, and 11 bases lay in between. This CDR3 reads CASIGAPNEQFF. Here the CDR3 DNA reads TGTGCCAGCATAGGAGCGCCTAATGAGCAGTTCTTC.

This clonotype was counted between two and nine times. This sequence joins TRBV6-2 or TRBV6-3 and TRBJ1-1; possibly TRBD1 for D (6 bases). Germline lookup yields CDR1 MNHEY and CDR2 SVGEGT. V lost 4 bases and J 7 bases, leaving 13 bases between the germline ends. The CDR3 has 13 residues. The CDR3 sequence: CASSFSRGNEAFF. For the CDR3, the DNA is TGTGCCAGCAGTTTCTCCAGGGGAAATGAAGCTTTCTTT.

The chain has TRBV6-6 and TRBJ2-3, with D hard to call. V gave up 2 bases and J gave up 2 bases, with 11 bases separating them. Germline CDR1 is MNHNY and CDR2 is SVGAGI (reference sequence). The CDR3 runs 15 residues. The CDR3 DNA is TGTGCCAGCAGTTACCCGGGCCCCGTCACAGATACGCAGTATTTT. Translated: CASSYPGPVTDTQYF.

This clonotype has more than one count but fewer than ten. The chain uses TRBV19 and TRBJ1-5, with D maybe TRBD1 (6 bases). The germline V gene has CDR1 LNHDA and CDR2 SQIVND (reference sequence). Between the trimmed V and J ends, which lost 7 bases and 3 bases, there was a span of 10 bases. The CDR3 is 13 residues long. The CDR3, as DNA: TGTGCCAGTAAAAACAGGGACAATCAGCCCCAGCATTTT. As protein: CASKNRDNQPQHF.

The genes are TRBV3-1 and TRBJ1-2; possibly TRBD1 for D (6 bases). CDR3 length: 16 residues. Trimming took 5 bases from V and 8 from J, leaving 24 bases between them. CDR1 and CDR2 (germline): LGHDT, YNNKEL (reference sequence). The DNA of the CDR3 is TGTGCCAGCAGCTATCTCGGAACACAGGGCGCGGAAGGCTACACCTTC. As protein: CASSYLGTQGAEGYTF.

This clonotype showed up many times. The chain couples TRBV4-1 to TRBJ2-1; weak D call: TRBD2 (6 bases). The CDR3 has 14 residues. Germline V gives CDR1 MGHRA, CDR2 YSYEKL. Between the trimmed V and J ends, which lost 0 bases and 6 bases, there was a span of 9 bases. CDR3 in DNA: TGCGCCAGCAGCCAAGATCTCGGGGGCAATGAGCAGTTCTTC. Its protein is CASSQDLGGNEQFF.

The chain has TRBV7-6 and TRBJ2-3; 11 nucleotides match TRBD2. The CDR3 contains 18 residues. Trimming cost V 4 bases and J 5 bases; bases outside gene matches: 14. Germline CDR1 reads SGHVS; CDR2 reads FNYEAQ. As DNA, the CDR3 is TGTGCCAGCAGCTCAACCCTTAAACTAGCGGGGGCCCTAGATACGCAGTATTTT. Protein: CASSSTLKLAGALDTQYF. Using reference TRBV7-6 and TRBJ2-3 for the parts outside the CDR3, the full variable domain is GAGVSQSPRYKVTKRGQDVALRCDPISGHVSLYWYRQALGQGPEFLTYFNYEAQQDKSGLPNDRFSAERPEGSISTLTIQRTEQRDSAMYRCASSSTLKLAGALDTQYFGPGTRLTVL.

The J gene is TRBJ2-7, the V gene TRBV5-1; 7 bases map to TRBD2. The V gene end was trimmed by 1 base and the J gene end by 0 bases; junction bases not matched to a gene: 1. This CDR3 region has 14 residues. The germline gives CDR1 SGHRS, CDR2 YFSETQ. CDR3 loop: CASSLREGSYEQYF. CDR3 in DNA: TGCGCCAGCAGCTTGAGGGAGGGCTCCTACGAGCAGTACTTC.

The chain has TRBV9 and TRBJ2-1; 8 nucleotides agree with TRBD2. Germline CDR1 and CDR2: SGDLS and YYNGEE. The ends lost 0 bases at V and 0 bases at J; junction bases unmatched: 5. The CDR3 has 17 amino acids. CDR3 residues: CASSVAVAGNSYNEQFF. The DNA for the CDR3 is TGTGCCAGCAGCGTAGCGGTAGCGGGGAACTCCTACAATGAGCAGTTCTTC. Together with reference TRBV9 and TRBJ2-1, the CDR3 gives the full variable domain: DSGVTQTPKHLITATGQRVTLRCSPRSGDLSVYWYQQSLDQGLQFLIQYYNGEERAKGNILERFSAQQFPDLHSELNLSSLELGDSALYFCASSVAVAGNSYNEQFFGPGTRLTVL.

The sample holds a few counts of this clonotype. The V gene is TRBV7-6, the J gene TRBJ2-2; D is ambiguous. The CDR3 loop spans 15 amino acids. Deletions cut 6 bases from V and 1 base from J, with 12 bases between. Looked up from germline, CDR1 is SGHVS and CDR2 is FNYEAQ. The CDR3: CASSFRALNTGELFF. The CDR3 DNA follows: TGTGCCAGCAGTTTTAGAGCGTTGAACACCGGGGAGCTGTTTTTT.

This chain connects TRBV6-1 to TRBJ2-3; D may correspond to TRBD1 or TRBD2 (6 bases each). Trimming left V 0 bases short and J 1 base short, with 8 bases between. This CDR3 is built from 15 residues. The V gene's germline CDR1 is MNHNS and CDR2 SASEGT. The CDR3 reads CASSEAGGRTDTQYF. The CDR3 DNA sequence: TGTGCCAGCAGTGAAGCGGGGGGCCGCACAGATACGCAGTATTTT.

The chain carries TRBV5-1 and TRBJ2-5, with D perhaps matching TRBD1 (6 bases). V lost 0 bases to trimming and J lost 2 bases, with 11 bases between them. The CDR3 length is 15 residues. Germline CDR1 SGHRS, CDR2 YFSETQ. The CDR3 loop reads CASSLEGTTQETQYF. CDR3 sequence (DNA): TGCGCCAGCAGCTTGGAAGGGACAACTCAAGAGACCCAGTACTTC.

The rearrangement joins TRBV10-3 to TRBJ2-6; no definite D call. This CDR3 spans 16 amino acids. Per germline, CDR1 ENHRY and CDR2 SYGVKD. Trimming left V 0 bases short and J 2 bases short, with 8 bases between. For the CDR3, the DNA is TGTGCCATCAGTGAGTCTGGCATACCTGGGGCCAACGTCCTGACTTTC. Its protein product is CAISESGIPGANVLTF.

The rearrangement uses TRBV6-6 and TRBJ1-4; D is undetermined. V was pared by 5 bases and J by 0 bases, with 7 bases between. From germline, CDR1 is MNHNY and CDR2 SVGAGI (reference sequence). This CDR3 is built from 14 residues. The CDR3 DNA follows: TGTGCCAGCAGTCCGATTACAACTAATGAAAAACTGTTTTTT. This encodes CASSPITTNEKLFF.

This clonotype occurred once. The rearrangement joins TRBV6-6 to TRBJ1-1; D unclear. The CDR3 is made up of 15 amino acids. V lost 4 bases and J 1 base, leaving 13 bases between the germline ends. The germline V gene encodes CDR1 MNHNY and CDR2 SVGAGI (reference sequence). The CDR3 sequence: CASSSFKTGNTEAFF. Here the CDR3 DNA reads TGTGCCAGCAGTTCCTTTAAAACGGGGAACACTGAAGCTTTCTTT.

Notes on this clonotype: Since a much larger clone is just one base distant, this may be a read error. The chain recombines TRBV12-5 with TRBJ2-1, with a tentative D call TRBD1 (6 bases). CDR3 length equals 17 residues. Per germline, CDR1 LGHNT and CDR2 FRNRAP. The CDR3 sequence: CASGFLPEGVFYKEQFF. The DNA of the CDR3 is TGTGCTAGTGGTTTTCTCCCTGAGGGGGTCTTCTACAAAGAGCAGTTCTTC.

The table lists this clonotype with many counts. The chain combines TRBV6-1 with TRBJ1-1, with 8 positions matching TRBD1. The CDR3 runs to 14 residues. CDR1 is MNHNS and CDR2 is SASEGT in the germline V gene. Trimming took 2 bases from V and 2 from J; bases not matched to a gene: 1. The CDR3 coding sequence is TGTGCCAGCAGTGAACAGGGGGCAAACACTGAAGCTTTCTTT. Amino acid sequence: CASSEQGANTEAFF.

This sequence joins TRBV7-9 and TRBJ1-1; D is perhaps TRBD1 (5 bases). The CDR3 contains 16 residues. Germline-derived CDR1 and CDR2 are SEHNR and FQNEAQ (reference sequence). Trimming left V 3 bases short and J 1 base short, with 15 bases between. The CDR3 nucleotides read TGTGCCAGCAGCTTGGCCCCATGGGGGGGGAACACTGAAGCTTTCTTT. This sequence encodes CASSLAPWGGNTEAFF.

The chain carries TRBV7-6 and TRBJ1-2; 7 nucleotides match TRBD1. The CDR3 covers 15 residues. V gave up 7 bases and J gave up 7 bases; unmatched junction bases: 15. Per germline, CDR1 SGHVS and CDR2 FNYEAQ. The CDR3 DNA follows: TGTGCCAGCACCCCCACGGCAGGGGGACGCCGTGGCTACACCTTC. Amino acid sequence: CASTPTAGGRRGYTF.

The table lists this clonotype with a few counts. The V gene is TRBV19, the J gene TRBJ2-1; 10 bases are a match to TRBD2. The CDR3 is made up of 16 amino acids. The J segment lost 8 bases and the V segment lost 6 bases, leaving 13 bases of the junction unmatched. Germline CDR1 reads LNHDA; CDR2 reads SQIVND (reference sequence). In DNA, the CDR3 is TGTGCCAGTAGAATAATAGCGGGGGGTTTTTTTGATGAGCAGTTCTTC. This translates into CASRIIAGGFFDEQFF.

This clonotype was seen only a few times. Sequence at one end of the junction differs from germline and may be a read error. The rearrangement uses TRBV5-4 and TRBJ2-1, with TRBD2 identical over 8 bases. CDR1 is SGHNT and CDR2 is YYREEE in the germline V gene (reference sequence). The CDR3 has 16 residues. The CDR3 protein is CASSPPGLAGYNEQFF. CDR3 bases: TGCGCCAGCAGCCCCCCCGGGCTAGCGGGTTACAATGAGCAGTTCTTC.

This clonotype was recorded at least ten times. The chain links TRBV6-2 or TRBV6-3 to TRBJ2-1; 7 bases match TRBD1. The trim removed 2 bases at V and 3 bases at J, leaving 7 bases unmatched. Germline CDR1 reads MNHEY; CDR2 reads SVGEGT. This CDR3 region has 16 residues. The CDR3 protein is CASSYGDRTFYNEQFF. DNA for the CDR3: TGTGCCAGCAGTTACGGGGACAGAACCTTCTACAATGAGCAGTTCTTC.

This clonotype was counted only a few times. This chain connects TRBV19 to TRBJ1-2; D is possibly TRBD1 (6 bases). Germline values: CDR1 LNHDA, CDR2 SQIVND (reference sequence). Trimming removed 7 bases from V and 4 bases from J, with 19 bases in between. The CDR3 runs to 15 residues. The CDR3 sequence is CASTDWGAPLYGYTF. The CDR3 bases are TGTGCCAGTACCGATTGGGGGGCACCGCTCTATGGCTACACCTTC.

A word on this clonotype: The final CDR3 position lacks the conserved phenylalanine or tryptophan, pointing to a likely read error. The chain has TRBV6-5 and TRBJ2-7; D could derive from TRBD1 or TRBD2 (5 bases each). This CDR3 spans 15 amino acids. Per the germline V gene, CDR1 is MNHEY and CDR2 is SVGAGI. Between the trimmed V and J ends, which lost 5 bases and 0 bases, there was a span of 14 bases. In DNA, the CDR3 is TGTGCCAGCAGTGAAATCACAGGACTCTCCTACGAGCAGTACTCC. It codes for CASSEITGLSYEQYS.